What follows are 26 T cell receptor beta chains derived from one specimen sequenced in a study of shared clonotypes between healthy human individuals. Produced via immunoSEQ multiplex PCR; TCRdb's table is partial and in-frame only. The sample has 2 million to 2.5 million clones, over 85% seen once. The sample comprised naive CD4+ T cells from PBMCs. Subset defined: CD45RA+ positively selected. These receptors all come from a man between 18 and 29 years old in good health. Some clones in this sample may be carry-over from other donors' samples.

A note on this clone: Other DNA sequences in this sample translate to the same CDR3. The chain recombines TRBV5-1 with TRBJ1-3, with D possibly matching TRBD1 (6 bases). The CDR3 length is 15 residues. Trimming pared 4 bases from V and 0 bases from J, leaving 11 bases between. CDR1 is SGHRS, CDR2 YFSETQ, per germline. The CDR3 reads CASSEGQSSGNTIYF. The CDR3 bases are TGCGCCAGCAGCGAAGGACAGAGCTCTGGAAACACCATATATTTT. Using reference TRBV5-1 and TRBJ1-3 for the parts outside the CDR3, the full variable domain is KAGVTQTPRYLIKTRGQQVTLSCSPISGHRSVSWYQQTPGQGLQFLFEYFSETQRNKGNFPGRFSGRQFSNSRSEMNVSTLELGDSALYLCASSEGQSSGNTIYFGEGSWLTVV.

As concerns this clone: Other DNA sequences in the same sample also yield this CDR3. The J gene is TRBJ2-3, the V gene TRBV28, with D possibly matching TRBD2 (6 bases). The CDR3 has 14 residues. Germline-derived CDR1 and CDR2 are MDHEN and SYDVKM. V was pared by 2 bases and J by 1 base, with 7 bases between. The CDR3 reads CASSLGGGTDTQYF. The CDR3 nucleotides are TGTGCCAGCAGTTTAGGCGGGGGCACAGATACGCAGTATTTT.

The gene calls are TRBV19 and TRBJ2-5; D ambiguous. CDR3 length equals 12 residues. CDR1 LNHDA and CDR2 SQIVND come from the germline V gene (reference sequence). V lost 4 bases, J lost 2 bases, and 5 bases lay in between. The CDR3 DNA is TGTGCCAGTAGTAATGTTCAAGAGACCCAGTACTTC. It translates to CASSNVQETQYF. Full variable domain (outside the CDR3, taken from reference TRBV19 and TRBJ2-5): DGGITQSPKYLFRKEGQNVTLSCEQNLNHDAMYWYRQDPGQGLRLIYYSQIVNDFQKGDIAEGYSVSREKKESFPLTVTSAQKNPTAFYLCASSNVQETQYFGPGTRLLVL.

About this clone: The sample contains more than one DNA sequence encoding this CDR3. The CDR3 region is CASRGGTEAFF. DNA for the CDR3: TGTGCCAGCAGGGGGGGCACTGAAGCTTTCTTT. V usage is TRBV28 and J usage is TRBJ1-1; perhaps TRBD1 as D (5 bases). The V end was cut by 6 bases, the J end by 4 bases, with 6 bases between. This CDR3 is built from 11 residues. Germline CDR1 MDHEN, CDR2 SYDVKM.

The chain employs TRBV6-5 and TRBJ2-7; 12 bases fit TRBD1. V dropped 6 bases and J dropped 1; count of bases not matched to a gene: 1. The CDR3 is 14 residues long. CDR1 is MNHEY, CDR2 SVGAGI, per germline. CDR3 bases: TGTGCCAGCAGGGGACAGGGGGCATCCTACGAGCAGTACTTC. This codes for CASRGQGASYEQYF.

V is TRBV6-5 and J is TRBJ1-1; 7 nucleotides match TRBD1. The CDR3 sequence is 15 residues long. Germline V gene lookup returns CDR1 MNHEY and CDR2 SVGAGI. Germline trimming cut 6 bases from V and 3 bases from J; bases unmatched to any gene: 10. The CDR3 DNA reads TGTGCCAGCAGCCCAGGACAGGTCCGGCACACTGAAGCTTTCTTT. Translating it yields CASSPGQVRHTEAFF.

The rearrangement uses TRBV6-6 and TRBJ2-3; the match to TRBD2 covers 11 bases. Germline V gives CDR1 MNHNY, CDR2 SVGAGI (reference sequence). With 7 bases clipped from V and 3 bases from J, the junction kept 6 bases outside the gene matches. The CDR3 is 15 amino acids. The CDR3 reads CASKLAGAATDTQYF. In DNA, the CDR3 is TGTGCCAGCAAACTAGCGGGAGCCGCAACAGATACGCAGTATTTT.

The chain employs TRBV18 and TRBJ1-1, with 8 positions matching TRBD1. This CDR3 comprises 16 residues. Per the germline V gene, CDR1 is KGHSH and CDR2 is LQKENI. V lost 5 bases, J lost 3 bases, and 11 bases stayed unmatched. The CDR3 DNA is TGTGCCAGCTCATTTGCCCCAGGGGGCTTGGACACTGAAGCTTTCTTT. Translated, it gives CASSFAPGGLDTEAFF.

The CDR3 reads CASSLDREIWKNIQYF. The CDR3 coding sequence is TGTGCCAGCAGCTTAGACCGGGAGATTTGGAAAAACATTCAGTACTTC. V and J are TRBV7-9 and TRBJ2-4, with D perhaps matching TRBD2 (6 bases). V was trimmed by 1 base and J by 4 bases, leaving 14 bases between them. The CDR3 length is 16 residues. Germline assignment: CDR1 SEHNR and CDR2 FQNEAQ (reference sequence).

The chain uses TRBV7-3 and TRBJ1-3; D not resolved. Looked up from germline, CDR1 is SGHTA and CDR2 is FQGTGA. The CDR3 has 13 amino acids. The V end lost 5 bases, the J end lost 3 bases, and 8 bases lay between the germline ends. CDR3 sequence reads: CASSAAIGNTIYF. DNA of the CDR3: TGTGCCAGCAGCGCCGCGATTGGAAACACCATATATTTT.

DNA for the CDR3: TGTGCCAGCAGTGCCGGACGTAGTATTAAGGGCCCCTCTGGGGCCAACGTCCTGACTTTC. Its protein product is CASSAGRSIKGPSGANVLTF. The chain recombines TRBV2 with TRBJ2-6, with no clear D. The V end lost 4 bases, the J end lost 0 bases, and 22 bases lay between the germline ends. The CDR3 spans 20 residues. Per the germline V gene, CDR1 is SNHLY and CDR2 is FYNNEI.

This clone was observed a single time. The V gene is TRBV28, the J gene TRBJ2-5; TRBD1 matches at 7 bases. Germline CDR1 reads MDHEN; CDR2 reads SYDVKM. The junction had 13 bases not matched to a gene; V was cut back by 8 bases and J by 7 bases. The length of the CDR3 is 14 residues. The CDR3 nucleotides are TGTGCCAGCTTGACAGGGCTGCGAGCAGGGACCCAGTACTTC. Its protein is CASLTGLRAGTQYF.

The chain carries TRBV18 and TRBJ1-3; 10 bases fit TRBD1. Germline CDR1 KGHSH, CDR2 LQKENI. Trimming took 6 bases from V and 3 from J; bases not matched to a gene: 5. CDR3 length: 15 residues. The CDR3 loop is CASSAGTGDGNTIYF. In DNA form, the CDR3 reads TGTGCCAGCTCGGCCGGGACAGGGGATGGAAACACCATATATTTT.

This chain connects TRBV12-5 to TRBJ1-5; D possibly corresponds to TRBD1 (5 bases). The CDR3 is 18 amino acids. Deletions cut 0 bases from V and 5 bases from J, with 20 bases between. Germline CDR1 is LGHNT and CDR2 is FRNRAP. Written as DNA, the CDR3 is TGTGCTAGTGGTTTGGTACTAGGGGCAGTTAGGTCCGATCAGCCCCAGCATTTT. Protein sequence: CASGLVLGAVRSDQPQHF. Together with reference TRBV12-5 and TRBJ1-5, the CDR3 gives the full variable domain: DARVTQTPRHKVTEMGQEVTMRCQPILGHNTVFWYRQTMMQGLELLAYFRNRAPLDDSGMPKDRFSAEMPDATLATLKIQPSEPRDSAVYFCASGLVLGAVRSDQPQHFGDGTRLSIL.

The rearrangement joins TRBV7-3 to TRBJ1-2; D is perhaps TRBD1 (5 bases). This CDR3 has 13 residues. CDR1 is SGHTA and CDR2 is FQGTGA in the germline V gene. V was trimmed by 5 bases and J by 3 bases, leaving 10 bases between them. CDR3 protein: CASSLGTDYGYTF. The CDR3, as DNA: TGTGCCAGCAGCCTCGGGACGGACTATGGCTACACCTTC.

The chain's CDR3 is CASRGDSLRGEAFF. The CDR3, as DNA: TGTGCCAGCAGGGGGGACAGCCTACGGGGTGAAGCTTTCTTT. The rearrangement uses TRBV6-6 and TRBJ1-1, with 7 bases identical to TRBD1. CDR1 MNHNY and CDR2 SVGAGI come from the germline V gene (reference sequence). The CDR3 length is 14 residues. The ends lost 6 bases at V and 7 bases at J; junction bases unmatched: 11.

The genes are TRBV5-1 and TRBJ1-1; the D gene is possibly TRBD1 (5 bases). With 5 bases removed from V and 7 bases from J, the gap between germline ends came to 21 bases. The CDR3 spans 15 residues. The germline gives CDR1 SGHRS, CDR2 YFSETQ. The chain's CDR3 is CASSPGGGDKREAFF. The CDR3 DNA sequence: TGCGCCAGCAGTCCCGGTGGAGGGGATAAGCGTGAAGCTTTCTTT.

The CDR3, as DNA: TGCAGTGCTAGTAATTCCGGGCAGTATTTT. Its translation: CSASNSGQYF. The V gene is TRBV20-1, the J gene TRBJ2-3; unclear D gene. V lost 3 bases, J lost 11 bases, and 9 bases lay in between. Germline CDR1 and CDR2: DFQATT and SNEGSKA (reference sequence). This CDR3 has 10 residues.

V is TRBV6-1 and J is TRBJ1-4; 7 bases align to TRBD1. CDR3 length: 15 amino acids. J lost 5 bases, V lost 0 bases, and 3 bases had no gene match. Germline V lookup: CDR1 MNHNS, CDR2 SASEGT. CDR3 sequence: CASSEAAGGNEKLFF. The CDR3 DNA is TGTGCCAGCAGTGAAGCAGCAGGGGGGAATGAAAAACTGTTTTTT.

The chain recombines TRBV30 with TRBJ2-2; no clear D. V lost 2 bases, J lost 0 bases, and 4 bases lay in between. Germline loops: CDR1 GTSNPN, CDR2 SVGIG (reference sequence). The CDR3 consists of 13 residues. The CDR3 coding sequence is TGTGCCTGGAGTCTAACGAACACCGGGGAGCTGTTTTTT. This sequence encodes CAWSLTNTGELFF.

The chain couples TRBV27 to TRBJ1-5; D unclear. The CDR3 sequence is 13 residues long. The V end was cut by 5 bases, the J end by 14 bases, with 19 bases between. Germline V gives CDR1 MNHEY, CDR2 SMNVEV (reference sequence). In nucleotides, the CDR3 is TGTGCCAGCAGTCGATGGGAGAGAGGCCTAAAGCATTTT. Protein: CASSRWERGLKHF.

The rearrangement uses TRBV7-9 and TRBJ2-5; D is uncertain. The length of the CDR3 is 14 residues. Per germline, CDR1 SEHNR and CDR2 FQNEAQ (reference sequence). The V end lost 5 bases, the J end lost 4 bases, and 14 bases lay between the germline ends. The CDR3: CASSPGQLLETQYF. DNA for the CDR3: TGTGCCAGCAGCCCCGGGCAACTACTAGAGACCCAGTACTTC.

The CDR3 region has the DNA TGCGCCAGCACCCTCGGGCAGGGTTATGTGTACGAGCAGTACTTC. Protein sequence: CASTLGQGYVYEQYF. The J gene is TRBJ2-7, the V gene TRBV5-1; perhaps TRBD1 as D (5 bases). The germline V and J ends were trimmed by 6 bases and 4 bases, with 20 bases remaining between them. CDR3 length equals 15 residues. CDR1 SGHRS and CDR2 YFSETQ come from the germline V gene.

The chain links TRBV7-9 to TRBJ2-3; the match to TRBD2 covers 9 bases. V lost 2 bases and J lost 2; bases outside the gene matches: 11. The CDR3 covers 18 residues. From germline, CDR1 is SEHNR and CDR2 FQNEAQ (reference sequence). CDR3 DNA sequence: TGTGCCAGCAGCTTACTGCGGCGGGAGGGCCGGAACACAGATACGCAGTATTTT. Translated, it gives CASSLLRREGRNTDTQYF. The full variable domain, in which reference TRBV7-9 and TRBJ2-3 provide the parts outside the CDR3, is DTGVSQNPRHKITKRGQNVTFRCDPISEHNRLYWYRQTLGQGPEFLTYFQNEAQLEKSRLLSDRFSAERPKGSFSTLEIQRTEQGDSAMYLCASSLLRREGRNTDTQYFGPGTRLTVL.

This sequence joins TRBV18 and TRBJ2-7, with 12 bases lining up with TRBD1. With V trimmed by 3 bases and J by 6 bases, 9 bases remained unmatched. Germline lookup yields CDR1 KGHSH and CDR2 LQKENI. There are 16 residues in the CDR3. CDR3 in DNA: TGTGCCAGCTCACCCCTAGGGACAGGGGGCTTCTTCGAGCAGTACTTC. It encodes CASSPLGTGGFFEQYF.

The chain recombines TRBV5-4 with TRBJ2-7, with D perhaps given as TRBD1 or TRBD2 (5 bases each). Per the germline V gene, CDR1 is SGHNT and CDR2 is YYREEE (reference sequence). The V gene lost 1 base and the J gene lost 0 bases, with 11 bases spanning the gap. The length of the CDR3 is 15 residues. CDR3 region: CASSLSGTGSYEQYF. The CDR3 DNA follows: TGTGCCAGCAGCTTGTCCGGGACGGGCTCCTACGAGCAGTACTTC.